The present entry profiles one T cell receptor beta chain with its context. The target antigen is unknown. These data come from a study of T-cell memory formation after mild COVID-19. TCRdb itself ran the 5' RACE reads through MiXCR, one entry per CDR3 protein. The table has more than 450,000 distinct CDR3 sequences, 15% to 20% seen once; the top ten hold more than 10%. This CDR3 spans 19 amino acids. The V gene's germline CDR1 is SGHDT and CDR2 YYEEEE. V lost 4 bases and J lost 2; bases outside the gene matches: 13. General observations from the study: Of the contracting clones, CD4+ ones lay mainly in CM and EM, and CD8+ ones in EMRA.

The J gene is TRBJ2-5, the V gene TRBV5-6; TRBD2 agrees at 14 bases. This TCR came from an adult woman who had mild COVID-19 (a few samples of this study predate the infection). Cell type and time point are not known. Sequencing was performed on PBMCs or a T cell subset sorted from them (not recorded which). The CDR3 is CASSPGTSGSWGRQETQYF. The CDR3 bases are TGTGCCAGCAGCCCGGGGACTAGCGGGAGTTGGGGGAGGCAAGAGACCCAGTACTTC.